The 32 T cell receptor beta chains given below trace back to one sample, sequenced in a study of blood T cell repertoires in COVID-19 (dated by TCRdb to 2020 to 2021). Libraries were prepared through the immunoSEQ multiplex PCR assay. Entries here come from immuneACCESS through TCRdb and include only in-frame sequences with V and J called. Some clones fail to appear in such tables; in the studies checked, an unresolved V gene covers under half of the shortfall, and the cause of the remainder is unknown. The sample data list about 100,000 clones, and roughly 84% of these were observed just once. The ten largest make up about 2.9% of the sample. Sequenced: peripheral blood. The receptors were sampled from a woman of 80 years or more with acute or convalescent COVID-19.

The chain joins TRBV28 to TRBJ2-3; no clear D gene. CDR1 MDHEN and CDR2 SYDVKM come from the germline V gene. This CDR3 is 12 amino acids long. V shed 6 bases and J shed 4 bases, with 8 bases lying between them. CDR3 residues: CASRTTADTQYF. CDR3 DNA sequence: TGTGCCAGCAGAACGACTGCAGATACGCAGTATTTT.

The gene calls are TRBV5-1 and TRBJ2-1, with 9 bases that match TRBD1. CDR1 is SGHRS and CDR2 is YFSETQ in the germline V gene. The CDR3 runs to 15 residues. Trimming cost V 0 bases and J 5 bases; bases outside gene matches: 3. The DNA of the CDR3 is TGCGCCAGCAGCTTGGGGGACAGGGACAACAATGAGCAGTTCTTC. Amino acids: CASSLGDRDNNEQFF.

The rearrangement joins TRBV3-1 (or the pseudogene TRBV3-2) to TRBJ1-2; D not certain. The V gene lost 1 base and the J gene lost 4 bases, with 10 bases spanning the gap. The CDR3 is made up of 14 amino acids. Germline V gene data show CDR1 as LGHDT and CDR2 as YNNKEL (reference sequence). The CDR3 DNA is TGTGCCAGCAGCCAAGGAGCGGCCTCCTATGGCTACACCTTC. This encodes CASSQGAASYGYTF.

This rearrangement joins TRBV30 to TRBJ2-7; possibly TRBD1 for D (6 bases). The CDR3 extends over 14 amino acids. With 2 bases removed from V and 4 bases from J, the gap between germline ends came to 15 bases. Germline CDR1 and CDR2: GTSNPN and SVGIG (reference sequence). CDR3 DNA: TGTGCCTGGAGTCCTGCAGGGGACCTATACGAGCAGTACTTC. This translates into CAWSPAGDLYEQYF.

For the CDR3, the DNA is TGTGCCAGCAGCTCCTCGGGACTAGCGGAAATCACAGATACGCAGTATTTT. It is translated as CASSSSGLAEITDTQYF. The rearrangement uses TRBV5-6 and TRBJ2-3; 11 positions agree with TRBD2. CDR1 is SGHDT and CDR2 is YYEEEE in the germline V gene. J was trimmed by 2 bases and V by 3 bases; bases with no gene match: 8. The CDR3 sequence is 17 residues long.

The gene calls are TRBV5-6 and TRBJ2-7; D possibly corresponds to TRBD1 (5 bases). The CDR3 extends over 13 amino acids. Deletions cut 4 bases from V and 2 bases from J, with 10 bases between. The V gene's germline CDR1 is SGHDT and CDR2 YYEEEE. The CDR3 reads CASSVGHPYEQYF. CDR3 nucleotides: TGTGCCAGCAGCGTAGGACACCCCTACGAGCAGTACTTC. Variable domain in full (rest from reference TRBV5-6 and TRBJ2-7): DAGVTQSPTHLIKTRGQQVTLRCSPKSGHDTVSWYQQALGQGPQFIFQYYEEEERQRGNFPDRFSGHQFPNYSSELNVNALLLGDSALYLCASSVGHPYEQYFGPGTRLTVT.

This clone was recorded once. The chain carries TRBV27 and TRBJ1-5; D remains ambiguous. With 2 bases removed from V and 2 bases from J, the gap between germline ends came to 13 bases. Germline CDR1 reads MNHEY; CDR2 reads SMNVEV (reference sequence). The CDR3 is made up of 16 amino acids. The CDR3: CASSLRGRIGNQPQHF. In DNA, the CDR3 is TGTGCCAGCAGTTTAAGAGGGCGAATTGGCAATCAGCCCCAGCATTTT.

V is TRBV28 and J is TRBJ1-2; D is undetermined. V dropped 5 bases and J dropped 3 bases, with 10 bases sitting between them. The germline gives CDR1 MDHEN, CDR2 SYDVKM. This CDR3 is built from 13 residues. CDR3 sequence: CASSPVGDYGYTF. As DNA, the CDR3 is TGTGCCAGCAGTCCCGTCGGTGACTATGGCTACACCTTC.

The chain recombines TRBV6-5 with TRBJ2-7; no clear D gene. The CDR3 has 14 residues. Between the trimmed V and J ends, which lost 2 bases and 5 bases, there was a span of 13 bases. CDR1 and CDR2 from the germline V gene are MNHEY and SVGAGI. CDR3 nucleotides: TGTGCCAGCAGTTACGCTGTAGCTTCCCACGAGCAGTACTTC. It specifies CASSYAVASHEQYF.

V is TRBV19 and J is TRBJ1-1, with D possibly matching TRBD1 (5 bases). The CDR3 covers 15 residues. Germline lookup yields CDR1 LNHDA and CDR2 SQIVND (reference sequence). V was trimmed by 6 bases and J by 4 bases, leaving 18 bases between them. The CDR3 DNA reads as TGTGCCAGTAGCCCACGCAGGGAGCGGGGCACTGAAGCTTTCTTT. It yields the protein CASSPRRERGTEAFF.

The CDR3 DNA sequence: TGTGCCAGCAGACAGACGACGAACACTGAAGCTTTCTTT. This encodes CASRQTTNTEAFF. The chain combines TRBV7-3 with TRBJ1-1; D ambiguous. The V end lost 6 bases, the J end lost 1 base, and 9 bases lay between the germline ends. This CDR3 is 13 amino acids long. Germline V gene data show CDR1 as SGHTA and CDR2 as FQGTGA. The complete variable domain, with remaining parts taken from reference TRBV7-3 and TRBJ1-1, reads GAGVSQTPSNKVTEKGKYVELRCDPISGHTALYWYRQSLGQGPEFLIYFQGTGAADDSGLPNDRFFAVRPEGSVSTLKIQRTERGDSAVYLCASRQTTNTEAFFGQGTRLTVV.

This clone has just a few counts. The rearrangement joins TRBV24-1 to TRBJ2-3; 8 bases agree with TRBD1. Germline CDR1 KGHDR, CDR2 SFDVKD. Germline trimming cut 4 bases from V and 3 bases from J; bases unmatched to any gene: 11. The CDR3 consists of 17 residues. The CDR3 DNA is TGTGCCACCAGTGAGAAGGACAGGGATTTAGCGACAGATACGCAGTATTTT. Translation gives CATSEKDRDLATDTQYF.

This clone was found once. V and J are TRBV18 and TRBJ1-2, with 8 positions matching TRBD1. V trimming: 6 bases; J trimming: 3 bases; junction bases outside the gene matches: 6. This CDR3 is 14 amino acids long. CDR1 is KGHSH, CDR2 LQKENI, per germline. Here the CDR3 DNA reads TGTGCCAGCTCCCTACTGGACAGGGACTATGGCTACACCTTC. This codes for CASSLLDRDYGYTF.

The J gene is TRBJ1-2, the V gene TRBV23-1, with a tentative D call TRBD1 (5 bases). TRBV23-1 qualifies as an ORF whose function is uncertain. CDR3 length: 16 residues. V was clipped by 2 bases and J by 3 bases, with 16 bases between them. The chain's CDR3 is CASSQDRCVGYYGYTF. The CDR3, as DNA: TGCGCCAGCAGTCAAGACAGATGCGTGGGGTACTATGGCTACACCTTC.

This rearrangement joins TRBV2 to TRBJ1-6; TRBD1 might be the D (6 bases). The germline V gene encodes CDR1 SNHLY and CDR2 FYNNEI. The CDR3 runs to 15 residues. V gave up 7 bases and J gave up 2 bases, with 12 bases separating them. The CDR3 loop reads CASTRRQAYNSPLHF. The CDR3, as DNA: TGTGCCAGCACCCGAAGACAGGCCTATAATTCACCCCTCCACTTT.

The chain employs TRBV18 and TRBJ2-1, with 8 bases lining up with TRBD1. With 3 bases clipped from V and 3 bases from J, the junction kept 4 bases outside the gene matches. The CDR3 contains 15 residues. Germline loops: CDR1 KGHSH, CDR2 LQKENI. The CDR3 nucleotides read TGTGCCAGCTCACCTCCCACAGGGGGCTACAATGAGCAGTTCTTC. Amino acids: CASSPPTGGYNEQFF.

The V and J genes are TRBV9 and TRBJ1-1; tentative D call: TRBD1 (5 bases). Germline loops: CDR1 SGDLS, CDR2 YYNGEE. The CDR3 runs 16 residues. Trimming cost V 6 bases and J 5 bases, with 23 bases left between them. CDR3: CASTRDPGQMGTEAFF. CDR3 DNA sequence: TGTGCCAGCACCCGTGACCCCGGACAAATGGGGACTGAAGCTTTCTTT.

The chain joins TRBV6-2 or TRBV6-3 to TRBJ2-7, with a possible D match to TRBD1 (6 bases). Trimming took 6 bases from V and 3 from J, leaving 18 bases between them. The CDR3 is 15 amino acids. The V gene's germline CDR1 is MNHEY and CDR2 SVGEGT. The chain's CDR3 is CASSQRGRGHYEQYF. The CDR3 coding sequence is TGTGCCAGCAGCCAACGCGGCAGGGGACACTACGAGCAGTACTTC.

V usage is TRBV25-1 and J usage is TRBJ2-7; 7 nucleotides line up with TRBD2. The CDR3 has 14 amino acids. The germline V gene has CDR1 MGHDK and CDR2 SYGVNS. Trimming removed 4 bases from V and 2 bases from J; junction bases left unmatched: 5. As DNA, the CDR3 is TGTGCCAGCAGTGGAGGGACTACCCCCTACGAGCAGTACTTC. Its protein is CASSGGTTPYEQYF.

This clone was observed a single time. This chain links TRBV6-5 with TRBJ1-2; 10 bases are a match to TRBD1. The CDR3 is 14 residues long. Germline V gene data show CDR1 as MNHEY and CDR2 as SVGAGI. Germline trimming cut 5 bases from V and 8 bases from J; bases unmatched to any gene: 8. Written as DNA, the CDR3 is TGTGCCAGCAGTCCCGGACAGGGGGAATGGGGCTACACCTTC. The encoded protein is CASSPGQGEWGYTF.

The chain links TRBV5-4 to TRBJ1-2; D may be TRBD1 (5 bases). The CDR3 runs to 13 residues. Deletions cut 1 base from V and 7 bases from J, with 11 bases between. Germline V CDR1 and CDR2: SGHNT, YYREEE (reference sequence). The CDR3 loop is CASSLWGGTGYTF. CDR3 DNA sequence: TGTGCCAGCAGCTTGTGGGGGGGAACTGGCTACACCTTC.

The V call is TRBV2, the J call TRBJ1-5, with D possibly TRBD1 on 6 matching bases. Germline CDR1 SNHLY, CDR2 FYNNEI. The CDR3 contains 15 residues. The germline V and J ends were trimmed by 4 bases and 0 bases, with 10 bases remaining between them. The CDR3 here is CASSVDSNSNQPQHF. The CDR3 DNA reads TGTGCCAGCAGTGTGGACAGTAATAGCAATCAGCCCCAGCATTTT.

The genes are TRBV7-3 and TRBJ1-1; 9 nucleotides match TRBD1. CDR3 size: 14 residues. Per the germline V gene, CDR1 is SGHTA and CDR2 is FQGTGA. V gave up 5 bases and J gave up 5 bases; unmatched junction bases: 6. The CDR3 sequence: CASSQGQGGTEAFF. Written as DNA, the CDR3 is TGTGCCAGCAGCCAGGGACAGGGTGGGACTGAAGCTTTCTTT.

The chain links TRBV18 to TRBJ1-5, with 8 positions matching TRBD1. V lost 3 bases, J lost 1 base, and 5 bases stayed unmatched. Looked up from germline, CDR1 is KGHSH and CDR2 is LQKENI. The CDR3 has 16 amino acids. The DNA of the CDR3 is TGTGCCAGCTCACCCCAGGGGGCGAGGAGCAATCAGCCCCAGCATTTT. This encodes CASSPQGARSNQPQHF.

In this sample, this clone turned up once. The rearrangement uses TRBV15 and TRBJ2-1; 12 positions agree with TRBD2. The ends lost 1 base at V and 4 bases at J; junction bases unmatched: 5. CDR1 LNHNV and CDR2 YYDKDF come from the germline V gene (reference sequence). This CDR3 spans 17 amino acids. DNA for the CDR3: TGTGCCACCAGCAGAGTTGCTACTAGCGGGGGGTACAATGAGCAGTTCTTC. Amino acids: CATSRVATSGGYNEQFF.

V usage is TRBV7-3 and J usage is TRBJ1-1; 7 positions match TRBD1. The CDR3 extends over 15 amino acids. J lost 0 bases, V lost 3 bases, and 4 bases had no gene match. Germline CDR1 is SGHTA and CDR2 is FQGTGA. The CDR3 reads CASSLTGTMNTEAFF. CDR3 in DNA: TGTGCCAGCAGCTTGACAGGGACGATGAACACTGAAGCTTTCTTT. The whole variable domain, filled in from reference TRBV7-3 and TRBJ1-1, reads GAGVSQTPSNKVTEKGKYVELRCDPISGHTALYWYRQSLGQGPEFLIYFQGTGAADDSGLPNDRFFAVRPEGSVSTLKIQRTERGDSAVYLCASSLTGTMNTEAFFGQGTRLTVV.

The table lists this clone with a count of one. This chain links TRBV7-3 with TRBJ1-2; TRBD1 is a possible D gene (5 bases). Deletions cut 5 bases from V and 3 bases from J, with 10 bases between. There are 13 residues in the CDR3. The germline V gene has CDR1 SGHTA and CDR2 FQGTGA. As DNA, the CDR3 is TGTGCCAGCAGCCCGGGGGGTGACTATGGCTACACCTTC. The encoded protein is CASSPGGDYGYTF. Full variable domain (remainder filled in from reference TRBV7-3 and TRBJ1-2): GAGVSQTPSNKVTEKGKYVELRCDPISGHTALYWYRQSLGQGPEFLIYFQGTGAADDSGLPNDRFFAVRPEGSVSTLKIQRTERGDSAVYLCASSPGGDYGYTFGSGTRLTVV.

The chain is built from TRBV27 and TRBJ2-5; 9 nucleotides align to TRBD2. The CDR3 spans 15 residues. V trimming: 6 bases; J trimming: 4 bases; junction bases outside the gene matches: 9. From germline, CDR1 is MNHEY and CDR2 SMNVEV (reference sequence). DNA of the CDR3: TGTGCCAGCAGGCTACTGGCGGGGGGGTTAGAGACCCAGTACTTC. Protein product: CASRLLAGGLETQYF.

The chain is built from TRBV19 and TRBJ1-2; D may be TRBD1 (6 bases). The CDR3 runs to 15 residues. The germline V gene has CDR1 LNHDA and CDR2 SQIVND (reference sequence). V was trimmed by 7 bases and J by 2 bases, leaving 17 bases between them. The CDR3 coding sequence is TGTGCCAGTATCCCCACACAGGGACGAAACTATGGCTACACCTTC. It yields the protein CASIPTQGRNYGYTF.

This rearrangement joins TRBV9 to TRBJ2-3; 7 bases line up with TRBD2. CDR1 is SGDLS, CDR2 YYNGEE, per germline. V lost 1 base and J lost 2; bases outside the gene matches: 13. The length of the CDR3 is 18 residues. The CDR3 reads CASSVSTSTSHFTDTQYF. CDR3 nucleotide sequence: TGTGCCAGCAGCGTATCGACTAGCACCTCACACTTCACAGATACGCAGTATTTT. Full variable domain (outside the CDR3, taken from reference TRBV9 and TRBJ2-3): DSGVTQTPKHLITATGQRVTLRCSPRSGDLSVYWYQQSLDQGLQFLIQYYNGEERAKGNILERFSAQQFPDLHSELNLSSLELGDSALYFCASSVSTSTSHFTDTQYFGPGTRLTVL.

V is TRBV29-1 and J is TRBJ2-7; TRBD1 matches at 7 bases. The CDR3 loop spans 17 amino acids. Trimming removed 6 bases from V and 2 bases from J; junction bases left unmatched: 19. Germline V CDR1 and CDR2: SQVTM, ANQGSEA. CDR3 sequence: CSVGGVRWTGRTYEQYF. As DNA, the CDR3 is TGCAGCGTAGGCGGTGTAAGATGGACAGGTCGGACCTACGAGCAGTACTTC.

The CDR3 sequence: CASSPGLAGGREQYF. CDR3 DNA sequence: TGTGCCAGCAGCCCAGGACTAGCGGGAGGGAGGGAGCAGTACTTC. This chain uses TRBV7-2 with TRBJ2-7; 15 bases map to TRBD2. This CDR3 comprises 15 residues. The J segment lost 7 bases and the V segment lost 5 bases, leaving 6 bases of the junction unmatched. Germline V lookup: CDR1 SGHTA, CDR2 FQGNSA.